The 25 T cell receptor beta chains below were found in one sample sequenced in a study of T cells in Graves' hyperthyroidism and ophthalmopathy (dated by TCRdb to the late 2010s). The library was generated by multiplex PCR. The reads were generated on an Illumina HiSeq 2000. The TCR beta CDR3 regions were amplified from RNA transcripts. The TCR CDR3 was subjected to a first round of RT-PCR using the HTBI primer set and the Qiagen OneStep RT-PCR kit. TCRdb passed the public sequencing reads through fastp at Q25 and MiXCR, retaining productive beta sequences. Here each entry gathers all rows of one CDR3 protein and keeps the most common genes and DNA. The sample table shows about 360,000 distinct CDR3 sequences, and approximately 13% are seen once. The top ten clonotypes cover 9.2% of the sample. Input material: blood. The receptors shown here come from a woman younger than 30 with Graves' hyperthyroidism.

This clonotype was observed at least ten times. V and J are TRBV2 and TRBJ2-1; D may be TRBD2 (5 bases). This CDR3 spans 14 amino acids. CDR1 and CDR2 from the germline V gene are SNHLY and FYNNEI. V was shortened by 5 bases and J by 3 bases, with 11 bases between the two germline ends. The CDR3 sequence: CASSLSGYYNEQFF. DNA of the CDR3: TGTGCCAGCAGTCTAAGCGGATACTACAATGAGCAGTTCTTC. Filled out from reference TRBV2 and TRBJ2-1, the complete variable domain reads EPEVTQTPSHQVTQMGQEVILRCVPISNHLYFYWYRQILGQKVEFLVSFYNNEISEKSEIFDDQFSVERPDGSNFTLKIRSTKLEDSAMYFCASSLSGYYNEQFFGPGTRLTVL.

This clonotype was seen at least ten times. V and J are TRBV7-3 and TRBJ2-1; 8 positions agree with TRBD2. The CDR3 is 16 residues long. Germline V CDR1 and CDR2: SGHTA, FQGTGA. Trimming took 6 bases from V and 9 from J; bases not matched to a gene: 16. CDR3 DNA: TGTGCCAGCAGTTTTTCGGTACGGGAGGGCCCGGGTGAGCAGTTCTTC. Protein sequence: CASSFSVREGPGEQFF. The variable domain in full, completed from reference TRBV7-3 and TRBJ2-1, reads GAGVSQTPSNKVTEKGKYVELRCDPISGHTALYWYRQSLGQGPEFLIYFQGTGAADDSGLPNDRFFAVRPEGSVSTLKIQRTERGDSAVYLCASSFSVREGPGEQFFGPGTRLTVL.

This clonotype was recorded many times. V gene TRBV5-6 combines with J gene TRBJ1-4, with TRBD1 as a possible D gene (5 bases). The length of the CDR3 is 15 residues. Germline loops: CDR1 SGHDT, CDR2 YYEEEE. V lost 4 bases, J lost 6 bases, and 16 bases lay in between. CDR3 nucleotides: TGTGCCAGCAGCCGAAGGGGCAGGGAGGATGAAAAACTGTTTTTT. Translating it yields CASSRRGREDEKLFF.

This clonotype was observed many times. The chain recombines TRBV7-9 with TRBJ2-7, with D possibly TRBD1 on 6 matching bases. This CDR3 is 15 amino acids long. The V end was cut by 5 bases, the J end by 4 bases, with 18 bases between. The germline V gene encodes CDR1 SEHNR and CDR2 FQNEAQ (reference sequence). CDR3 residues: CASSDLPGQQYEQYF. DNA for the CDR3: TGTGCCAGCAGCGATCTCCCGGGACAACAGTACGAGCAGTACTTC.

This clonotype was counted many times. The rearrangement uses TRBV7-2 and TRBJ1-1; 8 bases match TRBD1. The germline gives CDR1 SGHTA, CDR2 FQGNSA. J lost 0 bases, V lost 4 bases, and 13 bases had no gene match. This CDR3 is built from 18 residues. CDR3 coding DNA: TGTGCCAGCAGCTCAACTATTATCAGGGGGCGAATGAACACTGAAGCTTTCTTT. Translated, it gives CASSSTIIRGRMNTEAFF.

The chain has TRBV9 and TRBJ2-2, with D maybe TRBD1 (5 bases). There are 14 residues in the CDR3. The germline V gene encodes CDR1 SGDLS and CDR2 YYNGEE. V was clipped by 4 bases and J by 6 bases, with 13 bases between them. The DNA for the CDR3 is TGTGCCAGCAGCACCACACAGGAATCCGGGGAGCTGTTTTTT. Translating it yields CASSTTQESGELFF.

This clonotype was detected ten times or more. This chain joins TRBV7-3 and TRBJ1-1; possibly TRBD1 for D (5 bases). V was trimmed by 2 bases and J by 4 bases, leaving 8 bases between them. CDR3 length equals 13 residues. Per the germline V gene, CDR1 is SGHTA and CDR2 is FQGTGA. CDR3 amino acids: CASSLYGGTEAFF. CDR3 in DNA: TGTGCCAGCAGCTTATATGGGGGCACTGAAGCTTTCTTT.

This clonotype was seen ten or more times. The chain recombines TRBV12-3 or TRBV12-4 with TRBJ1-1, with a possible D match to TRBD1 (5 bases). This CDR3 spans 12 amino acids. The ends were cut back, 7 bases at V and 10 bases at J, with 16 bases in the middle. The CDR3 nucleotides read TGTGCCAGCACCCCATTGGGGGGTAGAGCTTTCTTT. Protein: CASTPLGGRAFF.

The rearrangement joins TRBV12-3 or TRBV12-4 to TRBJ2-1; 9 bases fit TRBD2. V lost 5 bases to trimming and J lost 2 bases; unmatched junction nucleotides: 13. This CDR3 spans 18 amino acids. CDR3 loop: CASSPTEGEREAYNEQFF. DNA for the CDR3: TGTGCCAGCAGTCCGACGGAGGGGGAGCGGGAGGCCTACAATGAGCAGTTCTTC.

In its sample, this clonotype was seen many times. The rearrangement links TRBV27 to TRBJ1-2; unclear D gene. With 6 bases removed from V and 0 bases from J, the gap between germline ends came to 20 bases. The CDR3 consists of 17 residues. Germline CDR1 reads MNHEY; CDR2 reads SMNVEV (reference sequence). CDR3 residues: CASSRRLSRGANYGYTF. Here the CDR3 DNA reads TGTGCCAGCAGCCGCCGCCTGAGCCGTGGGGCTAACTATGGCTACACCTTC.

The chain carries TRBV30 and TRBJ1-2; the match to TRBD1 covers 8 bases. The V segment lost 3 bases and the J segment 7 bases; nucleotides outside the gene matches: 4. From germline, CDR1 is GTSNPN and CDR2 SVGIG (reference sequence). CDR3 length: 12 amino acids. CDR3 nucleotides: TGTGCCTGGAGCACGACAGGGGTTGGCTACACCTTC. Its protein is CAWSTTGVGYTF.

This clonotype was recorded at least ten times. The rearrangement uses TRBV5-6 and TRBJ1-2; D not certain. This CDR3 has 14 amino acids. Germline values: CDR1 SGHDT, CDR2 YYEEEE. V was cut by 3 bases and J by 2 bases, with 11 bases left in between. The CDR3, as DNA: TGTGCCAGCAGCTCCGTGGGCCGGAACTATGGCTACACCTTC. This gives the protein CASSSVGRNYGYTF.

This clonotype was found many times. CDR3 residues: CAISESKGSGTSYNEQFF. Written as DNA, the CDR3 is TGTGCCATCAGTGAGTCGAAGGGTAGCGGTACCTCCTACAATGAGCAGTTCTTC. The rearrangement uses TRBV10-3 and TRBJ2-1, with D possibly matching TRBD2 (6 bases). The CDR3 loop spans 18 amino acids. CDR1 and CDR2 from the germline V gene are ENHRY and SYGVKD. V lost 0 bases and J lost 0, with 15 bases in between.

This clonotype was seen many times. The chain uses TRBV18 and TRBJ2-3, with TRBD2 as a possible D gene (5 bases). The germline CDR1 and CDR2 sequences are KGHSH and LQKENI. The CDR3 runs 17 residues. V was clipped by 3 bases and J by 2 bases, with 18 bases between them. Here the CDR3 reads CASSPLNSIDYTDTQYF. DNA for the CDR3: TGTGCCAGCTCACCTTTAAACTCGATAGACTACACAGATACGCAGTATTTT.

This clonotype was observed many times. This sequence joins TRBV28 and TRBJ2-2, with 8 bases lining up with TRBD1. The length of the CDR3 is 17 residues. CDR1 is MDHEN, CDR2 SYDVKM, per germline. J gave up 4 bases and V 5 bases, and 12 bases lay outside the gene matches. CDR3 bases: TGTGCCAGCAGTCCGGGACAGGTTGCCTTCTCCACCGGGGAGCTGTTTTTT. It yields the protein CASSPGQVAFSTGELFF.

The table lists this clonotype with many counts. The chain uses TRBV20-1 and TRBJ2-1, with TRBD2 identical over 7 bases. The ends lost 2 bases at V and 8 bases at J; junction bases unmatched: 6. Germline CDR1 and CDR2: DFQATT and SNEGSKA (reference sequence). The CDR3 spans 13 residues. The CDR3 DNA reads TGCAGTGCTAGATCAGTGGGGGGGGATGAGCAGTTCTTC. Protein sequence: CSARSVGGDEQFF.

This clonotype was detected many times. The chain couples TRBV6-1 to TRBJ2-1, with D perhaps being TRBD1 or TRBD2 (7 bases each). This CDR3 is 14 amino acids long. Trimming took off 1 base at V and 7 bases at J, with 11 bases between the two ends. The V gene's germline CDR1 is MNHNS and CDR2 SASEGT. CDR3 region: CASSEGGGQNEQFF. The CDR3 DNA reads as TGTGCCAGCAGTGAAGGCGGGGGACAGAATGAGCAGTTCTTC.

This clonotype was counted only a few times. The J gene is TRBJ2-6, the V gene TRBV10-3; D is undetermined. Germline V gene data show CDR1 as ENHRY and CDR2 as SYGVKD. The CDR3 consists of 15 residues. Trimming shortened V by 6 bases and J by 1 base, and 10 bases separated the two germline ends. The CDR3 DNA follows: TGTGCCATCAGCATTGAAAGGTCTGGGGCCAACGTCCTGACTTTC. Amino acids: CAISIERSGANVLTF.

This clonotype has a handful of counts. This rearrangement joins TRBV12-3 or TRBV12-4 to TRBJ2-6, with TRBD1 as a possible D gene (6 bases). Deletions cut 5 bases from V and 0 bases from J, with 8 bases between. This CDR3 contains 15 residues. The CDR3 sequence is CASSTGYSGANVLTF. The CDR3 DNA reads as TGTGCCAGCAGTACAGGGTACTCTGGGGCCAACGTCCTGACTTTC.

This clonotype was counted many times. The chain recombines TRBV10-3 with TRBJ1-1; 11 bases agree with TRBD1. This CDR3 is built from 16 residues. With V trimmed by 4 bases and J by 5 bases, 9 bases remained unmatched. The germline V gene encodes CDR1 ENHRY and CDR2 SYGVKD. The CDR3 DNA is TGTGCCATCAGTGCTTCTCCGGGACAGGGGGAGACTGAAGCTTTCTTT. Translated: CAISASPGQGETEAFF.

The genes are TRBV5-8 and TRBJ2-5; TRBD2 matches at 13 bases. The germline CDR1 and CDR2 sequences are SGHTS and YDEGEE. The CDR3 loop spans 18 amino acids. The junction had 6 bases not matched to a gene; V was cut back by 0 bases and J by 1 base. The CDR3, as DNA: TGTGCCAGCAGCTTGGCCAGGACTAGCGGGGGACCCCAAGAGACCCAGTACTTC. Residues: CASSLARTSGGPQETQYF.

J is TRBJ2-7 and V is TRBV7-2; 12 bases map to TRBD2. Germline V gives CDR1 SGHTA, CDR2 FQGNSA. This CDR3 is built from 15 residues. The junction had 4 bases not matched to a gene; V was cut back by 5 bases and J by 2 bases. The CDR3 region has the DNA TGTGCCAGCAGCACTGGACTAGCGGGACCCTACGAGCAGTACTTC. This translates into CASSTGLAGPYEQYF.

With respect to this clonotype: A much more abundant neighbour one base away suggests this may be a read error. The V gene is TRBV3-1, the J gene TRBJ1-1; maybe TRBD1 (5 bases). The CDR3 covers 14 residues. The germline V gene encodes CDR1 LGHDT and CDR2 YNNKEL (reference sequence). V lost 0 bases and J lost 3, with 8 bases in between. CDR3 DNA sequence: TGTGCCAGCAGCCAAGACGGGGGGGACACTGAAGCTTTCTTT. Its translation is CASSQDGGDTEAFF.

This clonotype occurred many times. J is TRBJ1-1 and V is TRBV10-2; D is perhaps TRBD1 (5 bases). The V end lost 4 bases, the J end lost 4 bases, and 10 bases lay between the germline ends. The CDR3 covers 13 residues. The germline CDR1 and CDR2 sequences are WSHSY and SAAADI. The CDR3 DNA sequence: TGCGCCAGCAGTGCCCAAAGGGGCACTGAAGCTTTCTTT. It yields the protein CASSAQRGTEAFF.

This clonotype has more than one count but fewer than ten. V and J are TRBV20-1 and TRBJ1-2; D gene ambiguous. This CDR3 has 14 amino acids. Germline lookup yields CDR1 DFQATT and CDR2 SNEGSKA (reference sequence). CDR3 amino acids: CRAGSGTENYGYTF. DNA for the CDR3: TGCAGAGCAGGTTCGGGCACCGAAAACTATGGCTACACCTTC.